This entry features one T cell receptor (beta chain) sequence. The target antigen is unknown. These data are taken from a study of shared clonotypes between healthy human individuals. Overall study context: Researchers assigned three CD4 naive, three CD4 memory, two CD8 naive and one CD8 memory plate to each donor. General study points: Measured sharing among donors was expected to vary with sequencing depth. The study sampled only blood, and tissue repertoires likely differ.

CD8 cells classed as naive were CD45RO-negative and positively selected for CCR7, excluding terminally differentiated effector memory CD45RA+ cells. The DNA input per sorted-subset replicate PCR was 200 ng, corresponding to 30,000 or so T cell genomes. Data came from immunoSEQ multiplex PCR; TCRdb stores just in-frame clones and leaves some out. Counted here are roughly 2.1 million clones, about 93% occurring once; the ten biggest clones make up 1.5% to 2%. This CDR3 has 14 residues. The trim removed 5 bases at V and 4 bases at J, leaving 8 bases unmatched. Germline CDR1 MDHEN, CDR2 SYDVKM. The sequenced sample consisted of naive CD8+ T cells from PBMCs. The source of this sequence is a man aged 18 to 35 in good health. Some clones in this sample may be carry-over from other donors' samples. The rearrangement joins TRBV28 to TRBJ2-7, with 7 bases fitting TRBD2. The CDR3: CASSEGLVTYEQYF. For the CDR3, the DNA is TGTGCCAGCAGTGAAGGACTAGTCACTTACGAGCAGTACTTC.